Listed here are 9 T cell receptor beta chains from one sample, sequenced in a study of vaccination effects on CD4 cells after COVID-19. These receptors are not linked to any known antigen. Generated by immunoSEQ multiplex PCR, the TCRdb table keeps only in-frame clones and is missing some. The sample contains about 23,000 clones, 70% to 75% of which appear only once. Using viral peptide pools, the ViraFEST assay grew out antigen-specific CD4+ T cells prior to sequencing. The culture ran for roughly ten days, and then CD4+ T cells were isolated. Recipients of the vaccine had no prior SARS-CoV-2 infection and negative nucleocapsid antibodies. The sample consisted of CD4+ T cells from PBMCs cultured with SARS-CoV-2 spike peptides, taken before COVID-19 vaccination. These TCRs come from a human donor who received a COVID-19 vaccine.

This clone appeared once. The chain employs TRBV7-9 and TRBJ1-1, with a possible D match to TRBD1 (5 bases). Germline V gene data show CDR1 as SEHNR and CDR2 as FQNEAQ (reference sequence). Trimming stripped 3 bases from V and 4 bases from J, with 12 bases between. This CDR3 has 14 amino acids. CDR3 protein: CASSLEGVGTEAFF. CDR3 in DNA: TGTGCCAGCAGCTTGGAAGGGGTCGGCACTGAAGCTTTCTTT.

The chain joins TRBV18 to TRBJ2-7; D remains ambiguous. This CDR3 region has 12 residues. CDR1 KGHSH and CDR2 LQKENI come from the germline V gene. V shed 5 bases and J shed 7 bases, with 12 bases lying between them. Here the CDR3 reads CASSRSQREQYF. DNA of the CDR3: TGTGCCAGCTCAAGGTCCCAGAGAGAGCAGTACTTC.

This clone was counted between two and nine times. V is TRBV18 and J is TRBJ1-1; D gene ambiguous. This CDR3 has 14 amino acids. Per germline, CDR1 KGHSH and CDR2 LQKENI. The V and J ends lost 4 bases and 0 bases respectively, with 9 bases between them. CDR3 residues: CASSLQPMNTEAFF. CDR3 nucleotides: TGTGCCAGCTCACTTCAGCCCATGAACACTGAAGCTTTCTTT.

The rearrangement links TRBV13 to TRBJ2-7; 11 positions agree with TRBD2. The J segment lost 2 bases and the V segment lost 1 base, leaving 16 bases of the junction unmatched. This CDR3 has 20 residues. Looked up from germline, CDR1 is PRHDT and CDR2 is FYEKMQ (reference sequence). The CDR3 protein is CASSLDTFGTSGGRTYEQYF. In DNA, the CDR3 is TGTGCCAGCAGCTTAGATACTTTCGGTACTAGCGGGGGCCGAACCTACGAGCAGTACTTC.

In its sample, this clone was seen a few times. This chain links TRBV19 with TRBJ2-3, with D unclear. CDR3 length equals 16 residues. CDR1 is LNHDA, CDR2 SQIVND, per germline (reference sequence). V lost 6 bases to trimming and J lost 0 bases, with 16 bases between them. CDR3 residues: CASSGRTAASTDTQYF. For the CDR3, the DNA is TGTGCCAGTAGCGGGCGGACGGCAGCTAGCACAGATACGCAGTATTTT.

This rearrangement joins TRBV4-1 to TRBJ2-1, with 9 bases identical to TRBD2. V lost 2 bases to trimming and J lost 4 bases; unmatched junction nucleotides: 9. The CDR3 is 17 residues long. Germline V gene lookup returns CDR1 MGHRA and CDR2 YSYEKL. In nucleotides, the CDR3 is TGCGCCAGCAGCCAATACGACAGCGGGGGGTATTACAATGAGCAGTTCTTC. It yields the protein CASSQYDSGGYYNEQFF.

This chain joins TRBV6-5 and TRBJ2-5; 10 bases line up with TRBD2. The trim removed 5 bases at V and 3 bases at J, leaving 6 bases unmatched. CDR3 length: 15 residues. Germline V gene lookup returns CDR1 MNHEY and CDR2 SVGAGI. This CDR3 reads CASSLAGVSKETQYF. The CDR3 coding sequence is TGTGCCAGCAGTCTAGCGGGAGTCTCAAAAGAGACCCAGTACTTC.

This chain connects TRBV5-1 to TRBJ2-3; D gene uncertain. Germline CDR1 is SGHRS and CDR2 is YFSETQ. The CDR3 length is 15 residues. V was pared by 0 bases and J by 5 bases, with 13 bases between. The CDR3 region is CASSLAETDVDTQYF. In DNA, the CDR3 is TGCGCCAGCAGCTTGGCCGAGACGGACGTAGATACGCAGTATTTT.

This clone was seen once. This sequence joins TRBV30 and TRBJ1-2, with D tentatively TRBD1 (5 bases). V was trimmed by 3 bases and J by 4 bases, leaving 15 bases between them. The CDR3 sequence is 14 residues long. CDR1 is GTSNPN, CDR2 SVGIG, per germline (reference sequence). The CDR3 loop is CAWSPKQASYGYTF. Written as DNA, the CDR3 is TGTGCCTGGAGCCCAAAACAGGCGTCCTATGGCTACACCTTC.